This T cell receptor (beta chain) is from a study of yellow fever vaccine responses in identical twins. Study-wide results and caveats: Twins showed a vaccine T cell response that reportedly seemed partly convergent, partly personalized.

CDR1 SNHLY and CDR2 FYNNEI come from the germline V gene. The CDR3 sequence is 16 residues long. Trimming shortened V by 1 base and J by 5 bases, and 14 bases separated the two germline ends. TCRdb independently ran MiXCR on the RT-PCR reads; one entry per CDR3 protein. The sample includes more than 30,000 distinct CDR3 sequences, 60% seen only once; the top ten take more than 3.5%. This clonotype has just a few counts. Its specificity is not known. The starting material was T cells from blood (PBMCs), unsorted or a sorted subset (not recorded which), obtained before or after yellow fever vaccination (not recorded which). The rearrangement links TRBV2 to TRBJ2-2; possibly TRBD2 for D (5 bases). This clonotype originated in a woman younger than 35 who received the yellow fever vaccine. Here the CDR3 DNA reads TGTGCCAGCAGTGAAGGGCTACGGGGATTAACCGGGGAGCTGTTTTTT. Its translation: CASSEGLRGLTGELFF.